The clone carrying this T cell receptor (beta chain) was picked up many times. The antigen is unknown. A quantitative 5'-RACE method, one with molecular barcodes, was used to make TCR beta libraries. TCRdb independently ran MiXCR on the 5' RACE reads; one entry per CDR3 protein. Here the sample spans 150,000 to 200,000 distinct CDR3 sequences, 11% being singletons. Trimming at V came to 5 bases and at J to 2 bases, leaving 3 bases not matched to a gene. This CDR3 is built from 14 residues. The data were obtained in a study of CD8 T cells in ankylosing spondylitis. General observations from the study: A subset of motif variants has previously been described in the synovial fluid and blood of reactive arthritis. The clones that were linked to disease were reported to be significantly enriched in matched synovial fluid samples from ankylosing spondylitis patients.

The sample consisted of blood, either unsorted or a sorted T cell fraction (not recorded which). The sequence was collected from a male donor with ankylosing spondylitis or in good health (not recorded which). V and J are TRBV12-3 or TRBV12-4 and TRBJ2-3, with 8 bases that match TRBD1. The DNA of the CDR3 is TGTGCCAGCAGTCGGACAGGGAACACAGATACGCAGTATTTT. Amino acids: CASSRTGNTDTQYF.